One sample yielded the 18 T cell receptor beta chains listed below, sequenced in a study of T cell changes during pregnancy in multiple sclerosis. TCRdb's table, derived via immunoSEQ multiplex PCR, lists solely in-frame clones and lacks some. The sample yields approximately 80,000 clones, around 90% seen once. Sequences were derived from PBMCs, sampled in the first trimester of pregnancy. These receptors came from a female donor in good health, serving as a control in a pregnancy study. Some clones in this sample may be carry-over from other donors' samples.

This clone occurred a few times. This sequence joins TRBV28 and TRBJ2-6; possibly TRBD2 for D (5 bases). Per the germline V gene, CDR1 is MDHEN and CDR2 is SYDVKM. There are 15 residues in the CDR3. Trimming removed 5 bases at V and 0 bases at J, with 8 bases between. DNA of the CDR3: TGTGCCAGCAGTAGCGGAATCTCTGGGGCCAACGTCCTGACTTTC. Translation gives CASSSGISGANVLTF.

The chain is built from TRBV6-5 and TRBJ1-6, with 7 nucleotides matching TRBD1. This CDR3 is 16 amino acids long. Unmatched junction bases numbered 7, after V lost 2 bases and J lost 6 bases. CDR1 MNHEY and CDR2 SVGAGI come from the germline V gene. CDR3 loop: CASSYAGTAPNSPLHF. CDR3 nucleotides: TGTGCCAGCAGTTACGCAGGGACAGCCCCTAATTCACCCCTCCACTTT.

The count of this clone is one. This sequence joins TRBV2 and TRBJ1-5, with TRBD1 as a possible D gene (6 bases). CDR1 and CDR2 from the germline V gene are SNHLY and FYNNEI. The CDR3 loop spans 13 amino acids. The V end was cut by 7 bases, the J end by 12 bases, with 19 bases between. In nucleotides, the CDR3 is TGTGCCAGCACTCCGGACAGTTCCCTGCACCAGCATTTT. This translates into CASTPDSSLHQHF.

The genes are TRBV4-3 and TRBJ2-1; 9 bases match TRBD2. With V trimmed by 8 bases and J by 7 bases, 12 bases remained unmatched. Germline CDR1 reads LGHNA; CDR2 reads YSLEER. The CDR3 has 15 amino acids. CDR3 region: CASSKGLAGRNEQFF. CDR3 DNA sequence: TGCGCCAGCTCAAAGGGGCTAGCGGGAAGAAATGAGCAGTTCTTC.

The chain employs TRBV28 and TRBJ2-1; TRBD2 matches at 10 bases. The CDR3 contains 15 residues. Germline V gives CDR1 MDHEN, CDR2 SYDVKM. Unmatched junction bases numbered 5, after V lost 1 base and J lost 8 bases. CDR3 protein: CASSLSLAGVYEQFF. The CDR3 nucleotides are TGTGCCAGCAGTTTATCCCTAGCGGGAGTCTATGAGCAGTTCTTC.

The J gene is TRBJ2-1, the V gene TRBV11-3, with TRBD2 matching 9 bases. Looked up from germline, CDR1 is SGHNT and CDR2 is YENEEA. The CDR3 loop spans 15 amino acids. With V trimmed by 1 base and J by 8 bases, 6 bases remained unmatched. CDR3: CASSLGLAGMDEQFF. CDR3 in DNA: TGTGCCAGCAGCTTAGGGCTAGCGGGAATGGATGAGCAGTTCTTC. The full variable domain, rest sourced from reference TRBV11-3 and TRBJ2-1, is EAGVVQSPRYKIIEKKQPVAFWCNPISGHNTLYWYLQNLGQGPELLIRYENEEAVDDSQLPKDRFSAERLKGVDSTLKIQPAELGDSAVYLCASSLGLAGMDEQFFGPGTRLTVL.

The chain has TRBV19 and TRBJ1-6; 7 bases match TRBD1. The CDR3 totals 16 residues. CDR1 is LNHDA, CDR2 SQIVND, per germline (reference sequence). V trimming: 5 bases; J trimming: 5 bases; junction bases outside the gene matches: 9. The CDR3 protein is CASSPRTQGDNSPLHF. The CDR3 DNA follows: TGTGCCAGTAGTCCGAGGACCCAGGGGGATAATTCACCCCTCCACTTT.

This chain uses TRBV5-4 with TRBJ1-6, with D possibly being TRBD1 (5 bases). CDR3 length equals 14 residues. Trimming pared 5 bases from V and 5 bases from J, leaving 11 bases between. Per the germline V gene, CDR1 is SGHNT and CDR2 is YYREEE (reference sequence). Here the CDR3 DNA reads TGTGCCAGCAGTCAACAGGAAAATAATTCACCCCTCCACTTT. The encoded protein is CASSQQENNSPLHF.

The chain is built from TRBV4-3 and TRBJ2-1; TRBD2 might be the D (5 bases). V lost 4 bases to trimming and J lost 6 bases, with 16 bases between them. The length of the CDR3 is 15 residues. Germline loops: CDR1 LGHNA, CDR2 YSLEER. The CDR3, as DNA: TGCGCCAGCAGCCCTGGGGTGGGAGTGTTCAATGAGCAGTTCTTC. Amino acid sequence: CASSPGVGVFNEQFF.

The J gene is TRBJ1-5, the V gene TRBV5-6, with D hard to call. Trimming left V 1 base short and J 1 base short, with 9 bases between. The CDR3 totals 15 residues. CDR1 SGHDT and CDR2 YYEEEE come from the germline V gene. CDR3 bases: TGTGCCAGCAGCTTGTTCGTGGAGAGCAATCAGCCCCAGCATTTT. Its protein product is CASSLFVESNQPQHF.

CDR3 DNA sequence: TGTGCCAGCAGCGGCCGGGAGGGCAGAGATTATGAGCAGTTCTTC. Translated, it gives CASSGREGRDYEQFF. J is TRBJ2-1 and V is TRBV9, with 8 bases identical to TRBD2. The CDR3 sequence is 15 residues long. V gave up 3 bases and J gave up 8 bases; unmatched junction bases: 10. Looked up from germline, CDR1 is SGDLS and CDR2 is YYNGEE.

This sequence joins TRBV7-9 and TRBJ2-4, with 8 positions matching TRBD1. With 5 bases clipped from V and 1 base from J, the junction kept 7 bases outside the gene matches. Germline loops: CDR1 SEHNR, CDR2 FQNEAQ (reference sequence). CDR3 length: 16 residues. CDR3 sequence reads: CASSRQGIEAKNIQYF. CDR3 DNA sequence: TGTGCCAGCAGCCGACAGGGGATAGAGGCCAAAAACATTCAGTACTTC.

The sample holds one count of this clone. The DNA of the CDR3 is TGTGCCAGCAGCTTAGGAATGGCATATGGCTACACCTTC. Its translation is CASSLGMAYGYTF. The J gene is TRBJ1-2, the V gene TRBV7-2; D gene ambiguous. V gave up 1 base and J gave up 5 bases, with 8 bases separating them. Germline loops: CDR1 SGHTA, CDR2 FQGNSA. There are 13 residues in the CDR3.

This clone has more than one count but fewer than ten. The same CDR3 also results from other DNA sequences found in this sample. The chain has TRBV6-4 and TRBJ2-3; D may be TRBD2 (6 bases). The CDR3 runs 14 residues. The V and J ends lost 4 bases and 3 bases respectively, with 11 bases between them. The germline V gene encodes CDR1 MRHNA and CDR2 SNTAGT. The CDR3 region has the DNA TGTGCCAGCAGTGGGGGCGGGGCGACAGATACGCAGTATTTT. As protein: CASSGGGATDTQYF.

V gene TRBV27 combines with J gene TRBJ2-7; D call uncertain. CDR1 MNHEY and CDR2 SMNVEV come from the germline V gene (reference sequence). The CDR3 is 13 amino acids. Trimming pared 2 bases from V and 1 base from J, leaving 6 bases between. The CDR3 loop is CASSLKLSYEQYF. In nucleotides, the CDR3 is TGTGCCAGCAGTTTAAAGCTTTCCTACGAGCAGTACTTC.

The J gene is TRBJ2-5, the V gene TRBV4-3; TRBD1 is a possible D gene (6 bases). Germline V gene sequence: CDR1 LGHNA, CDR2 YSLEER. V lost 1 base, J lost 0 bases, and 12 bases lay in between. The CDR3 contains 16 residues. This chain's CDR3 is CASSQGYGQYQETQYF. The CDR3 region has the DNA TGCGCCAGCAGCCAAGGGTACGGACAGTACCAAGAGACCCAGTACTTC.

The chain combines TRBV7-2 with TRBJ2-1; TRBD2 matches 10 bases. V was pared by 4 bases and J by 4 bases, with 4 bases of the junction left unmatched. This CDR3 spans 15 amino acids. CDR1 is SGHTA, CDR2 FQGNSA, per germline. The CDR3 DNA sequence: TGTGCCAGCAGCTCTACTAGCGGGGAATACAATGAGCAGTTCTTC. This gives the protein CASSSTSGEYNEQFF.

This clone came up once. V gene TRBV13 combines with J gene TRBJ1-2; 9 positions agree with TRBD1. The CDR3 loop spans 16 amino acids. Germline V gives CDR1 PRHDT, CDR2 FYEKMQ (reference sequence). The J segment lost 0 bases and the V segment lost 5 bases, leaving 7 bases of the junction unmatched. This chain's CDR3 is CASSLIGTGPNYGYTF. The CDR3 DNA is TGTGCCAGCAGCCTGATCGGGACAGGGCCTAACTATGGCTACACCTTC. Combining the CDR3 with reference TRBV13 and TRBJ1-2 gives the whole variable domain AAGVIQSPRHLIKEKRETATLKCYPIPRHDTVYWYQQGPGQDPQFLISFYEKMQSDKGSIPDRFSAQQFSDYHSELNMSSLELGDSALYFCASSLIGTGPNYGYTFGSGTRLTVV.